This T cell receptor (beta chain) emerged from a study of beta chain features in type 1 diabetes. Study overall: The number of sorted cells examined across all samples was some 98,000,000.

This CDR3 is built from 20 residues. Germline-derived CDR1 and CDR2 are SGHVS and FQNEAQ. The V end lost 3 bases, the J end lost 2 bases, and 29 bases lay between the germline ends. Study results and caveats: In cDNA sequencing, cells with high TCR expression could be over-represented.

About this clone itself: Its antigen is still unknown.

Expressed TCRB transcripts were sequenced because the entire RNA isolate underwent reverse transcription. Roughly 3.4 million reads per sample on average were obtained from naive, central memory and regulatory T cell samples. Libraries were prepared by immunoSEQ multiplex PCR; TCRdb keeps only in-frame clonotypes and omits some of them. Here the sample spans about 320,000 clones, 12% to 15% being singletons. The sequence was collected from a man aged 25-45 years in good health. The material sequenced was central memory CD4+ T cells from blood. This chain joins TRBV7-8 and TRBJ2-7; no clear D gene. The CDR3 loop is CASSFHFPPRRRASPYEQYV. In DNA form, the CDR3 reads TGTGCCAGCAGCTTCCATTTTCCGCCCAGAAGGCGAGCTTCTCCCTACGAGCAGTACGTC.